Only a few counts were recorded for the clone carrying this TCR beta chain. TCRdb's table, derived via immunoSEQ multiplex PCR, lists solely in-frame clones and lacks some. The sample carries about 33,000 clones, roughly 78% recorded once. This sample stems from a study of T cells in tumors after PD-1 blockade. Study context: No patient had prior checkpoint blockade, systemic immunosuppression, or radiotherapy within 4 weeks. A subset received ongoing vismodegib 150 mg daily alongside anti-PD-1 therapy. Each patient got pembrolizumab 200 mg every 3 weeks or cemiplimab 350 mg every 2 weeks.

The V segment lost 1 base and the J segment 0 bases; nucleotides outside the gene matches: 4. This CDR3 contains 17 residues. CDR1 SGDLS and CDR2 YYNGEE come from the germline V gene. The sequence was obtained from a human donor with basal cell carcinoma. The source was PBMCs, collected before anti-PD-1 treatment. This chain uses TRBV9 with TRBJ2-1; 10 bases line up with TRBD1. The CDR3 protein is CASSVRQGAGSYNEQFF. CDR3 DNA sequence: TGTGCCAGCAGCGTAAGACAGGGGGCGGGCTCCTACAATGAGCAGTTCTTC.